This TCR beta chain originates from a study of T-cell memory formation after mild COVID-19. This clonotype has only a few counts. In TCRdb, the 5' RACE reads were re-called with MiXCR into one record per CDR3 protein. The sample lists roughly 350,000 distinct CDR3 sequences; around 28% were seen once. The CDR3 loop spans 13 amino acids. Germline CDR1 reads LNHNV; CDR2 reads YYDKDF (reference sequence). Trimming cost V 3 bases and J 5 bases, with 10 bases left between them. This rearrangement joins TRBV15 to TRBJ1-1; D perhaps matches TRBD1 (5 bases). The receptor comes from an adult woman who had mild COVID-19 (a few samples of this study predate the infection). Cell type and time point are not known. Source material: PBMCs or a T cell subset sorted from them (not recorded which). In DNA, the CDR3 is TGTGCCACCAGCAGGGCTGAGGGGACTGAAGCTTTCTTT. Protein product: CATSRAEGTEAFF.